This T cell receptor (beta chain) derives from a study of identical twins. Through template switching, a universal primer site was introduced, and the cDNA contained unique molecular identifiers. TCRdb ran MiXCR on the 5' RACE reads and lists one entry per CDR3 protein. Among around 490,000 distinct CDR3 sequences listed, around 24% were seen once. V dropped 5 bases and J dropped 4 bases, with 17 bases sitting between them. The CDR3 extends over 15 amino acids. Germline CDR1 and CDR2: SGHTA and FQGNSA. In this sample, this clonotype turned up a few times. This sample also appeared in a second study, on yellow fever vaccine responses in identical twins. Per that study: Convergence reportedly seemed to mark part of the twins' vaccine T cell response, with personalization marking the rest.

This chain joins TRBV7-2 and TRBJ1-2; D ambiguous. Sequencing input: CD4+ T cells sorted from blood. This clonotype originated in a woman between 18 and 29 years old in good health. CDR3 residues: CASSPPRQPLYGYTF. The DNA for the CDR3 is TGTGCCAGCAGCCCCCCGCGGCAGCCCCTCTATGGCTACACCTTC.